The 19 T cell receptor beta chains listed next were all sequenced from one sample in a study of shared clonotypes between healthy human individuals. Profiling relied on immunoSEQ multiplex PCR, and the TCRdb table lists in-frame clones only, not all of them. The sample contains approximately 2.3 million clones, approximately 95% of which appear only once. The sample taken for sequencing was naive CD4+ T cells from PBMCs. Subset in this sample: CD45RA+ positively selected. The receptors here all came from a young man in good health. Some clones in this sample may be carry-over from other donors' samples.

The chain combines TRBV25-1 with TRBJ2-3; 8 nucleotides agree with TRBD2. The CDR3 is made up of 15 amino acids. Germline CDR1 reads MGHDK; CDR2 reads SYGVNS. V gave up 3 bases and J gave up 4 bases; unmatched junction bases: 6. The CDR3 loop reads CASSDARGAADTQYF. CDR3 DNA: TGTGCCAGCAGTGATGCGCGGGGGGCGGCAGATACGCAGTATTTT.

Only one count was recorded for this clone. The chain is built from TRBV11-2 and TRBJ2-1; D may be TRBD2 (7 bases). Germline CDR1 SGHAT, CDR2 FQNNGV. This CDR3 has 15 amino acids. Deletions cut 5 bases from V and 6 bases from J, with 17 bases between. Here the CDR3 DNA reads TGTGCCAGCAGCGACGAGGAGGGGGGGCTCAATGAGCAGTTCTTC. It translates to CASSDEEGGLNEQFF.

The chain couples TRBV28 to TRBJ1-1; the D is unclear. Germline V gene lookup returns CDR1 MDHEN and CDR2 SYDVKM. The CDR3 sequence is 14 residues long. V lost 3 bases to trimming and J lost 7 bases, with 15 bases between them. The CDR3 spells CASSLWQPESEAFF. The CDR3 coding sequence is TGTGCCAGCAGTTTGTGGCAGCCGGAGAGTGAAGCTTTCTTT.

The chain recombines TRBV6-6 with TRBJ2-7, with 7 bases fitting TRBD1. CDR3 size: 15 residues. Germline CDR1 MNHNY, CDR2 SVGAGI (reference sequence). The J segment lost 3 bases and the V segment lost 4 bases, leaving 9 bases of the junction unmatched. CDR3 sequence: CASSSFGTASYEQYF. The CDR3 DNA follows: TGTGCCAGCAGTTCCTTTGGGACAGCGAGCTACGAGCAGTACTTC.

The V and J genes are TRBV15 and TRBJ1-1; D is ambiguous. Germline V lookup: CDR1 LNHNV, CDR2 YYDKDF (reference sequence). Trimming left V 0 bases short and J 7 bases short, with 9 bases between. This CDR3 is built from 13 residues. The DNA of the CDR3 is TGTGCCACCAGCAGAGATCAGAAAGTTGAAGCTTTCTTT. This sequence encodes CATSRDQKVEAFF.

The rearrangement uses TRBV7-9 and TRBJ1-1, with a weak D call TRBD1 (5 bases). Germline CDR1 SEHNR, CDR2 FQNEAQ (reference sequence). V lost 4 bases, J lost 8 bases, and 14 bases lay in between. This CDR3 contains 13 residues. The CDR3 loop reads CASSSNWGSEAFF. As DNA, the CDR3 is TGTGCCAGCAGCTCTAATTGGGGGTCAGAAGCTTTCTTT.

On this clone: This same CDR3 is encoded by further DNA sequences in the sample. V is TRBV5-1 and J is TRBJ2-1, with TRBD2 identical over 7 bases. The J segment lost 1 base and the V segment lost 0 bases, leaving 1 base of the junction unmatched. This CDR3 has 15 amino acids. The germline V gene has CDR1 SGHRS and CDR2 YFSETQ. The CDR3 sequence: CASSLEGGSYNEQFF. The DNA of the CDR3 is TGCGCCAGCAGCTTGGAGGGAGGGTCCTACAATGAGCAGTTCTTC.

V is TRBV4-1 and J is TRBJ2-2, with 9 bases aligning to TRBD2. This CDR3 region has 18 residues. The germline gives CDR1 MGHRA, CDR2 YSYEKL. V lost 0 bases and J lost 3; bases outside the gene matches: 8. The CDR3 bases are TGCGCCAGCAGCCAAGATCTATCGAGCGGGAGGTACACCGGGGAGCTGTTTTTT. This codes for CASSQDLSSGRYTGELFF.

The rearrangement joins TRBV13 to TRBJ1-6, with D possibly being TRBD1 (5 bases). V lost 2 bases and J lost 7, with 15 bases in between. Germline V gene data show CDR1 as PRHDT and CDR2 as FYEKMQ (reference sequence). The CDR3 loop spans 16 amino acids. This chain's CDR3 is CASSLQPRGYNSPLHF. CDR3 DNA: TGTGCCAGCAGCTTACAACCAAGGGGTTACAATTCACCCCTCCACTTT.

In this sample, this clone turned up once. J is TRBJ2-1 and V is TRBV5-5; tentative D call: TRBD2 (5 bases). V gave up 2 bases and J gave up 15 bases, with 18 bases separating them. The CDR3 sequence is 13 residues long. Germline V CDR1 and CDR2: SGHKS, YYEKEE (reference sequence). The chain's CDR3 is CASSFSRTSEGFF. The CDR3 bases are TGTGCCAGCAGCTTCTCGAGGACTTCCGAAGGGTTCTTC. Drawing the rest from reference TRBV5-5 and TRBJ2-1, the complete variable domain is DAGVTQSPTHLIKTRGQQVTLRCSPISGHKSVSWYQQVLGQGPQFIFQYYEKEERGRGNFPDRFSARQFPNYSSELNVNALLLGDSALYLCASSFSRTSEGFFGPGTRLTVL.

In its sample, this clone was seen once. This chain links TRBV27 with TRBJ2-7, with TRBD2 matching 8 bases. This CDR3 is built from 17 residues. V gave up 8 bases and J gave up 5 bases; unmatched junction bases: 20. Germline CDR1 reads MNHEY; CDR2 reads SMNVEV (reference sequence). The CDR3 loop is CASPRGGALGSLDEQYF. The CDR3 region has the DNA TGTGCCAGCCCACGGGGGGGTGCACTAGGTTCCCTTGACGAGCAGTACTTC.

This chain connects TRBV5-1 to TRBJ2-3; D gene uncertain. The CDR3 has 16 residues. The V end lost 0 bases, the J end lost 0 bases, and 11 bases lay between the germline ends. Per the germline V gene, CDR1 is SGHRS and CDR2 is YFSETQ. The CDR3 region is CASSLALTRSTDTQYF. The CDR3 nucleotides read TGCGCCAGCAGCTTGGCTCTCACCCGAAGCACAGATACGCAGTATTTT.

V gene TRBV6-5 combines with J gene TRBJ2-7; possible D gene TRBD1, 5 bases. The germline CDR1 and CDR2 sequences are MNHEY and SVGAGI. The V and J ends lost 5 bases and 3 bases respectively, with 17 bases between them. The CDR3 length is 15 residues. CDR3 amino acids: CASSQRGTRNYEQYF. CDR3 coding DNA: TGTGCCAGCAGTCAAAGGGGAACCAGGAACTACGAGCAGTACTTC.

This rearrangement joins TRBV18 to TRBJ1-5; unclear D gene. The germline CDR1 and CDR2 sequences are KGHSH and LQKENI. Trimming pared 2 bases from V and 7 bases from J, leaving 12 bases between. The CDR3 extends over 14 amino acids. The CDR3 nucleotides are TGTGCCAGCTCACCAGGCACTTTCGAACAGCCCCAGCATTTT. Translating gives CASSPGTFEQPQHF. The full variable domain, rest sourced from reference TRBV18 and TRBJ1-5, is NAGVMQNPRHLVRRRGQEARLRCSPMKGHSHVYWYRQLPEEGLKFMVYLQKENIIDESGMPKERFSAEFPKEGPSILRIQQVVRGDSAAYFCASSPGTFEQPQHFGDGTRLSIL.

The V gene is TRBV19, the J gene TRBJ2-7, with 8 positions matching TRBD2. Germline values: CDR1 LNHDA, CDR2 SQIVND (reference sequence). This CDR3 has 15 residues. The V gene end was trimmed by 3 bases and the J gene end by 5 bases; junction bases not matched to a gene: 9. The CDR3 nucleotides read TGTGCCAGTAGTATTATTTTAGCGGGAATCGACGAGCAGTACTTC. It encodes CASSIILAGIDEQYF.

This clone appeared a single time. The chain joins TRBV19 to TRBJ1-1; D remains unclear. Germline CDR1 LNHDA, CDR2 SQIVND (reference sequence). There are 13 residues in the CDR3. Between the trimmed V and J ends, which lost 6 bases and 4 bases, there was a span of 12 bases. The CDR3 DNA reads TGTGCCAGTAGCGTGGGAGACGGCACTGAAGCTTTCTTT. This gives the protein CASSVGDGTEAFF.

This chain joins TRBV7-9 and TRBJ2-5; D not resolved. This CDR3 has 13 amino acids. Trimming removed 8 bases from V and 0 bases from J, with 10 bases in between. Germline values: CDR1 SEHNR, CDR2 FQNEAQ (reference sequence). As DNA, the CDR3 is TGTGCCAGCCGCGGCCAGAACCAAGAGACCCAGTACTTC. It codes for CASRGQNQETQYF.

The V gene is TRBV5-8, the J gene TRBJ2-2; D is perhaps TRBD2 (5 bases). V lost 1 base and J lost 5, with 12 bases in between. Per germline, CDR1 SGHTS and CDR2 YDEGEE. The CDR3 covers 15 residues. The CDR3 nucleotides are TGTGCCAGCAGCTTGCAGTTCGGGGTAACCGGGGAGCTGTTTTTT. It specifies CASSLQFGVTGELFF.

The CDR3 loop is CASSYASGSRNEQFF. CDR3 coding DNA: TGTGCCAGCAGTTACGCCAGCGGGAGTAGGAATGAGCAGTTCTTC. V is TRBV6-5 and J is TRBJ2-1; 8 nucleotides align to TRBD2. Germline V gives CDR1 MNHEY, CDR2 SVGAGI. CDR3 length: 15 residues. V trimming: 2 bases; J trimming: 7 bases; junction bases outside the gene matches: 7.